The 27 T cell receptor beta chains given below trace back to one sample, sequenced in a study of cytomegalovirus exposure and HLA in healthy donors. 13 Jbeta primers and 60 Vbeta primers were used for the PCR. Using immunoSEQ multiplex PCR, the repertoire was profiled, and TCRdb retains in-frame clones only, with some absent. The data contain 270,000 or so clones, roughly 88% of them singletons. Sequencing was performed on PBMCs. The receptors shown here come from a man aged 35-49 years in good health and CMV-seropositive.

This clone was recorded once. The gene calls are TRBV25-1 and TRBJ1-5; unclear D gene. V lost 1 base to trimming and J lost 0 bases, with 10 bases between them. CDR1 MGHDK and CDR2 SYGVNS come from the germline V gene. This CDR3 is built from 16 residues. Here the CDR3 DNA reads TGTGCCAGCAGTGAATCGAACAGAAATAGCAATCAGCCCCAGCATTTT. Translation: CASSESNRNSNQPQHF.

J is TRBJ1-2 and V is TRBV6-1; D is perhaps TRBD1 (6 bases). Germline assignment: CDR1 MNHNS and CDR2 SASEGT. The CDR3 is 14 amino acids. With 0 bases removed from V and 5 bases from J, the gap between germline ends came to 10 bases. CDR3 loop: CASSEAVGGYGYTF. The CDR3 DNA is TGTGCCAGCAGTGAAGCCGTAGGGGGTTATGGCTACACCTTC.

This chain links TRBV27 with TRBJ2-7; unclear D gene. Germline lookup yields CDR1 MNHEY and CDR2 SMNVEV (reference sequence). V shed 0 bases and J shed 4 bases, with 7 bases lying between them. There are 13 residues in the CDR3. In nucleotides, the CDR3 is TGTGCCAGCAGTTTATCTTCGGTTTACGAGCAGTACTTC. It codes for CASSLSSVYEQYF.

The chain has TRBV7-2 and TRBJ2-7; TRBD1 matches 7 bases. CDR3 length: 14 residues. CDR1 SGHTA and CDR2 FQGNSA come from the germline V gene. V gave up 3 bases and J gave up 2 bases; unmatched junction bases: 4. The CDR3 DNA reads TGTGCCAGCAGCTTGACAGGGACCCCCTACGAGCAGTACTTC. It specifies CASSLTGTPYEQYF.

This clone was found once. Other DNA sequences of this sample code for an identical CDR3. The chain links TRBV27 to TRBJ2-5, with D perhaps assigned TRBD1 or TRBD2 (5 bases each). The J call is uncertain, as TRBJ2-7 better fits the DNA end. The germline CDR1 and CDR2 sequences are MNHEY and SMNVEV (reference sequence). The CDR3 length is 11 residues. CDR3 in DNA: TGTGCCAGCAGTTTAGGGGGCGAGCAGTACTTC. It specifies CASSLGGEQYF.

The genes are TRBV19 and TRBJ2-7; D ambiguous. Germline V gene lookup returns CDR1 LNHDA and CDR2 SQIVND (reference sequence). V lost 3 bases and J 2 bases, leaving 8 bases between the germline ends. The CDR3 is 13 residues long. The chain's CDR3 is CASSIGTTYEQYF. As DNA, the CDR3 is TGTGCCAGTAGTATTGGCACGACCTACGAGCAGTACTTC.

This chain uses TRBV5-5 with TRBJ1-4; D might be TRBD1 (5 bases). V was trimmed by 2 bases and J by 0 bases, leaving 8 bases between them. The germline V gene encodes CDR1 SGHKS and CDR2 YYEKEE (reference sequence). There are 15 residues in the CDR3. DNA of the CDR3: TGTGCCAGCAGCTTTGGGGGGGCAACTAATGAAAAACTGTTTTTT. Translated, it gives CASSFGGATNEKLFF.

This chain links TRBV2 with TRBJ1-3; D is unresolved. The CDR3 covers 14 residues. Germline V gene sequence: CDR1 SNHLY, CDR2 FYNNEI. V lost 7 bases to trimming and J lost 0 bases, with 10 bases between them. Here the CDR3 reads CASIPGGSGNTIYF. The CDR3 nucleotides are TGTGCCAGCATACCCGGTGGCTCTGGAAACACCATATATTTT.

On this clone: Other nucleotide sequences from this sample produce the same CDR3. The CDR3: CASRGTANTGELFF. In DNA, the CDR3 is TGTGCCAGCAGGGGGACTGCGAACACCGGGGAGCTGTTTTTT. The V and J genes are TRBV2 and TRBJ2-2, with a weak D call TRBD2 (6 bases). The CDR3 is made up of 14 amino acids. V was trimmed by 6 bases and J by 0 bases, leaving 8 bases between them. Germline CDR1 reads SNHLY; CDR2 reads FYNNEI.

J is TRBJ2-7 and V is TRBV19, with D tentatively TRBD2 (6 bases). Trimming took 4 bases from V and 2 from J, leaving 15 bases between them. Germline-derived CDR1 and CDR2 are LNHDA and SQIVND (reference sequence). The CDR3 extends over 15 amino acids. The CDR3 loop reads CASSTGEGVPYEQYF. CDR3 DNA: TGTGCCAGTAGTACGGGGGAAGGGGTTCCCTACGAGCAGTACTTC.

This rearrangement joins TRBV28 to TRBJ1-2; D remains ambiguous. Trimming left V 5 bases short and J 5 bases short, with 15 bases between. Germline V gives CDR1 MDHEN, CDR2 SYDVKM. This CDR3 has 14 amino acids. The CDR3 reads CASSLQEGWYGYTF. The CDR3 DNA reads TGTGCCAGCAGTCTCCAGGAGGGTTGGTATGGCTACACCTTC.

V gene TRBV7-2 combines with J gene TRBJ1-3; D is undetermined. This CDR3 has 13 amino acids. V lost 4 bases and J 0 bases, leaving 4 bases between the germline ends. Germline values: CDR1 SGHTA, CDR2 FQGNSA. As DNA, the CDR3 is TGTGCCAGCAGCTCTAGCTCTGGAAACACCATATATTTT. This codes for CASSSSSGNTIYF. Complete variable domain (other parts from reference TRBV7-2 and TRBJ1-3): GAGVSQSPSNKVTEKGKDVELRCDPISGHTALYWYRQSLGQGLEFLIYFQGNSAPDKSGLPSDRFSAERTGGSVSTLTIQRTQQEDSAVYLCASSSSSGNTIYFGEGSWLTVV.

CDR3 DNA sequence: TGTGCCAGCGGTTGGCAGGGGGCTCGTCAGCCCCAGCATTTT. It translates to CASGWQGARQPQHF. The rearrangement uses TRBV6-6 and TRBJ1-5; TRBD1 agrees at 8 bases. Per germline, CDR1 MNHNY and CDR2 SVGAGI (reference sequence). The V and J ends lost 8 bases and 6 bases, in that order; junction bases with no gene match: 9. The CDR3 covers 14 residues.

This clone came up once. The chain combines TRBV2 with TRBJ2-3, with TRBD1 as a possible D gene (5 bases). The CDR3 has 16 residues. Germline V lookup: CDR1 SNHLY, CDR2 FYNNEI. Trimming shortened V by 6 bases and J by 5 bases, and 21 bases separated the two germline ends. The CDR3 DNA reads TGTGCCAGCAGCGCCCTGATTGACCCCCAGGGAGATACGCAGTATTTT. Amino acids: CASSALIDPQGDTQYF.

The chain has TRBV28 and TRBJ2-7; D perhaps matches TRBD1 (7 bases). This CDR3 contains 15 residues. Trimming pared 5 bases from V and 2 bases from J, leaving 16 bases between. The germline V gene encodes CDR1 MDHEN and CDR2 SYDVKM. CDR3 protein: CASSPPQGGPYEQYF. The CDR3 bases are TGTGCCAGCAGTCCCCCCCAGGGGGGCCCCTACGAGCAGTACTTC.

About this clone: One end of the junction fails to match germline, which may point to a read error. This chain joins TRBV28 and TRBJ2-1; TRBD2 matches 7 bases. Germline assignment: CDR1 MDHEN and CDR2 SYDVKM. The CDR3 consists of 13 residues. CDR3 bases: TGTGCTAGCAGCGCTAGCGGCTACAATGAGCAGTTCTTC. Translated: CASSASGYNEQFF.

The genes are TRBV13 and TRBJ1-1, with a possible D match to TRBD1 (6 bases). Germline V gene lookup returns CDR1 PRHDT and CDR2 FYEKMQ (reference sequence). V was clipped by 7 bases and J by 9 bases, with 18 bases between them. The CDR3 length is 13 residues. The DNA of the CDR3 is TGTGCCAGCACCAAAGGGCAGGGGAATAAAGCTTTCTTT. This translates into CASTKGQGNKAFF.

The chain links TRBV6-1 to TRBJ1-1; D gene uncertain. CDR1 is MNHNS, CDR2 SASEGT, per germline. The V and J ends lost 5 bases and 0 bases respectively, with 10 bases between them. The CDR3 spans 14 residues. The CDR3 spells CASSPTRLNTEAFF. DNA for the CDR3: TGTGCCAGCAGTCCGACACGATTGAACACTGAAGCTTTCTTT.

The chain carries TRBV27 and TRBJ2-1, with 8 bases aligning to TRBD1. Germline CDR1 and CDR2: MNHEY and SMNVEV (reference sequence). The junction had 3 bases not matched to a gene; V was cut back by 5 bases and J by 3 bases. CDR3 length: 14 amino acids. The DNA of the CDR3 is TGTGCCAGCAGTCCCAGGGGGCTCTACAATGAGCAGTTCTTC. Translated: CASSPRGLYNEQFF.

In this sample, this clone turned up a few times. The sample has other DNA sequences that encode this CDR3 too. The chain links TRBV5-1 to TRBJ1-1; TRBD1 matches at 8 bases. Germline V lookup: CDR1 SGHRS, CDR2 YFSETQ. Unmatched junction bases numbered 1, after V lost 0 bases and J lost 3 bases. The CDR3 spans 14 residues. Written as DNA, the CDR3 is TGCGCCAGCAGCTTGGACAGGGGGGACACTGAAGCTTTCTTT. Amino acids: CASSLDRGDTEAFF. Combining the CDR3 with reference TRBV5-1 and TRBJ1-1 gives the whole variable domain KAGVTQTPRYLIKTRGQQVTLSCSPISGHRSVSWYQQTPGQGLQFLFEYFSETQRNKGNFPGRFSGRQFSNSRSEMNVSTLELGDSALYLCASSLDRGDTEAFFGQGTRLTVV.

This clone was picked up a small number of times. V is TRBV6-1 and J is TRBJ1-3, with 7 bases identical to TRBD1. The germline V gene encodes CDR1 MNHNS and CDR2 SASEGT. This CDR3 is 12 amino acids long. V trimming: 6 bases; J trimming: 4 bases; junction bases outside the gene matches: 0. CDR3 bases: TGTGCCAGCAGGACAGGGGGAAACACCATATATTTT. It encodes CASRTGGNTIYF.

The CDR3 nucleotides read TGTGCCAGCAATGAACAGGGTTTACCGATGAACACTGAAGCTTTCTTT. Amino acids: CASNEQGLPMNTEAFF. The chain links TRBV7-2 to TRBJ1-1; TRBD1 might be the D (6 bases). The ends were cut back, 7 bases at V and 0 bases at J, with 18 bases in the middle. Germline CDR1 reads SGHTA; CDR2 reads FQGNSA. The CDR3 spans 16 residues.

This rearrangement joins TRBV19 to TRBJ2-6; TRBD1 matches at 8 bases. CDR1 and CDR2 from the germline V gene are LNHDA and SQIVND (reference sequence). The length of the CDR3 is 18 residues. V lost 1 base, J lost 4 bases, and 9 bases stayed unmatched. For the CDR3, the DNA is TGTGCCAGTAGTATAGGTTGGGCAGGGGGCCGGGGGGCCAACGTCCTGACTTTC. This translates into CASSIGWAGGRGANVLTF.

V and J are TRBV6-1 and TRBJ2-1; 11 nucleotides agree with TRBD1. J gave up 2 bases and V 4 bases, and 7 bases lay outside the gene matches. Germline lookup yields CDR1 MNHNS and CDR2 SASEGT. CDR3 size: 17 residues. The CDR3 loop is CASSGSPGQGAYNEQFF. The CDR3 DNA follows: TGTGCCAGCAGTGGATCTCCGGGACAGGGGGCCTACAATGAGCAGTTCTTC.

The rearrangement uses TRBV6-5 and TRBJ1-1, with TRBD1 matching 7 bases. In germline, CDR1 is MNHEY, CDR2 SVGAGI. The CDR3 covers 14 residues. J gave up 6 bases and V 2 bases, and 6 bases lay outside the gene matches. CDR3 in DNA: TGTGCCAGCAGTTACGACAGGGTCGAGGCTGAAGCTTTCTTT. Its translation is CASSYDRVEAEAFF.

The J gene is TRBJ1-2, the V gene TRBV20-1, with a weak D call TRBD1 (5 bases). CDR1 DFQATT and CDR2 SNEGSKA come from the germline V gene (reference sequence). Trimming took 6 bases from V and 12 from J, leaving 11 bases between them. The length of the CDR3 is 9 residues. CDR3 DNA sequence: TGCAGTGCCCCCAGGGTTCACACCTTC. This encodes CSAPRVHTF.

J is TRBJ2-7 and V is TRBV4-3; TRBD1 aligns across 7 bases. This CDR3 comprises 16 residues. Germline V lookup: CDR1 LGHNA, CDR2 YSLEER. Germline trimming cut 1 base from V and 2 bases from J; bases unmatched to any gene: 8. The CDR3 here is CASSQAVGQGAYEQYF. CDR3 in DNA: TGCGCCAGCAGCCAAGCGGTAGGGCAGGGGGCCTACGAGCAGTACTTC.